This T cell receptor beta chain was recorded in a study of control samples from healthy donors and cancer patients. In germline, CDR1 is MNHEY, CDR2 SMNVEV (reference sequence). The CDR3 contains 16 residues. Unmatched junction bases numbered 13, after V lost 3 bases and J lost 8 bases. The method was immunoSEQ multiplex PCR; TCRdb's version includes in-frame clones alone and lacks a portion of them. The repertoire holds hundreds of thousands of clones, with 90% as singletons. The sample comprised PBMCs. The rearrangement links TRBV27 to TRBJ2-3, with TRBD1 matching 8 bases. The receptor's source is a middle-aged man with head and neck cancer. CDR3 residues: CASSLTGDHLTGTQYF. For the CDR3, the DNA is TGTGCCAGCAGTTTGACAGGGGACCACCTCACGGGTACGCAGTATTTT.